Each of the 8 T cell receptor beta chains below was sequenced from the same sample in a study of Tregs in tolerant kidney transplant recipients. Data came from immunoSEQ multiplex PCR; TCRdb stores just in-frame clones and leaves some out. This sample yields about 69,000 clones, of which about 88% are seen a single time; around 0.38% belongs to the top ten. Specimen: CD4+ T cells from blood, collected before the transplant. These receptors were collected from a human donor who received a combined kidney and bone marrow transplant.

The chain links TRBV15 to TRBJ2-1; a possible D gene is TRBD2 (6 bases). Germline V gives CDR1 LNHNV, CDR2 YYDKDF (reference sequence). V was clipped by 3 bases and J by 0 bases, with 9 bases between them. The length of the CDR3 is 15 residues. CDR3 nucleotide sequence: TGTGCCACCAGCAGTAGCGGTAGCTCCTACAATGAGCAGTTCTTC. It translates to CATSSSGSSYNEQFF.

This clone was picked up one time. This chain links TRBV5-1 with TRBJ2-6; perhaps TRBD1 as D (5 bases). V lost 3 bases, J lost 0 bases, and 10 bases lay in between. Germline V gene data show CDR1 as SGHRS and CDR2 as YFSETQ. This CDR3 is 16 amino acids long. This CDR3 reads CASSSAGFSGANVLTF. The CDR3, as DNA: TGCGCCAGCAGCTCAGCAGGGTTCTCTGGGGCCAACGTCCTGACTTTC.

The V and J genes are TRBV7-6 and TRBJ2-7; TRBD1 matches 8 bases. This CDR3 is 14 amino acids long. Unmatched junction bases numbered 8, after V lost 5 bases and J lost 5 bases. CDR1 and CDR2 (germline): SGHVS, FNYEAQ. The CDR3 sequence: CASSQQGGIHEQYF. CDR3 DNA: TGTGCCAGCAGCCAACAGGGGGGAATTCACGAGCAGTACTTC.

This clone was counted once. The chain is built from TRBV6-6 and TRBJ1-1; no firm D call. Germline V CDR1 and CDR2: MNHNY, SVGAGI (reference sequence). V lost 7 bases and J 6 bases, leaving 15 bases between the germline ends. The CDR3 loop spans 13 amino acids. As DNA, the CDR3 is TGTGCCAGCACCCCAGCAGGAACCGCTGAAGCTTTCTTT. Translation gives CASTPAGTAEAFF.

The chain links TRBV2 to TRBJ2-3; 7 bases align to TRBD1. CDR1 and CDR2 (germline): SNHLY, FYNNEI. This CDR3 comprises 15 residues. Unmatched junction bases numbered 6, after V lost 5 bases and J lost 1 base. The DNA for the CDR3 is TGTGCCAGCAGTTTGGACAGGTCAGGCACAGATACGCAGTATTTT. It yields the protein CASSLDRSGTDTQYF.

V gene TRBV27 combines with J gene TRBJ2-7, with TRBD2 as a possible D gene (5 bases). The CDR3 contains 14 residues. The germline gives CDR1 MNHEY, CDR2 SMNVEV (reference sequence). V was cut by 2 bases and J by 3 bases, with 11 bases left in between. Here the CDR3 DNA reads TGTGCCAGCAGTTTACGAGGGCAGAACTACGAGCAGTACTTC. This encodes CASSLRGQNYEQYF.

The V call is TRBV6-1, the J call TRBJ2-1; D is possibly TRBD1 (6 bases). CDR1 MNHNS and CDR2 SASEGT come from the germline V gene. V was pared by 4 bases and J by 6 bases, with 10 bases between. This CDR3 spans 13 amino acids. This chain's CDR3 is CASSVNRANEQFF. CDR3 DNA sequence: TGTGCCAGCAGTGTGAACAGGGCCAATGAGCAGTTCTTC.

The chain links TRBV4-2 to TRBJ2-3; D gene uncertain. Trimming stripped 0 bases from V and 4 bases from J, with 5 bases between. The CDR3 loop spans 13 amino acids. CDR1 and CDR2 (germline): LGHNA, YNFKEQ. CDR3 nucleotides: TGTGCCAGCAGCCAAGACGTTGCAGATACGCAGTATTTT. Translated: CASSQDVADTQYF.